This T cell receptor (beta chain) was sequenced for a study of cytomegalovirus exposure and HLA in healthy donors. As for the study in general: HLA-typed donors were the source of 83 million or so unique TCRs held in an early data release.

Germline CDR1 reads MGHRA; CDR2 reads YSYEKL. Trimming took off 1 base at V and 1 base at J, with 10 bases between the two ends. CDR3 size: 15 residues. In this sample, this clone turned up once. The PCR was carried out with 60 Vbeta primers and 13 Jbeta primers. Original methodology: Unique TCR beta chains numbered 60 million to 100 million in a later analysis, with around 10 million shared. Here immunoSEQ multiplex PCR was the method, and the copy in TCRdb shows in-frame clones only, minus some. The V and J calls and clone size were taken over from that table, and D and trimming were inferred from the DNA. The data show about 120,000 clones, roughly 78% seen once.

The sample comprised PBMCs. The sequence was collected from a woman aged 25-40 years in good health and CMV-seronegative. The chain uses TRBV4-1 and TRBJ1-1; D gene uncertain. CDR3 bases: TGCGCCAGCAGCCAAGTTGCCCAGGCGAACACTGAAGCTTTCTTT. It specifies CASSQVAQANTEAFF.